The next 19 T cell receptor beta chains were all read from a single sample in a study of T cell changes during pregnancy in multiple sclerosis. Here immunoSEQ multiplex PCR was the method, and the copy in TCRdb shows in-frame clones only, minus some. This sample has roughly 84,000 clones, with 90% to 95% found just once. The specimen was peripheral blood, collected in the third trimester of pregnancy. All receptors come from a female donor in good health, enrolled as a control in a pregnancy study.

The chain employs TRBV28 and TRBJ1-4; 7 bases are shared with TRBD1. The J segment lost 6 bases and the V segment lost 5 bases, leaving 9 bases of the junction unmatched. Germline V gives CDR1 MDHEN, CDR2 SYDVKM. This CDR3 has 15 amino acids. The CDR3 region is CASSPITGVHEKLFF. Here the CDR3 DNA reads TGTGCCAGCAGTCCTATTACAGGGGTCCATGAAAAACTGTTTTTT. The full variable domain, rest sourced from reference TRBV28 and TRBJ1-4, is DVKVTQSSRYLVKRTGEKVFLECVQDMDHENMFWYRQDPGLGLRLIYFSYDVKMKEKGDIPEGYSVSREKKERFSLILESASTNQTSMYLCASSPITGVHEKLFFGSGTQLSVL.

J is TRBJ2-1 and V is TRBV5-1; 10 bases line up with TRBD1. The J segment lost 4 bases and the V segment lost 4 bases, leaving 8 bases of the junction unmatched. This CDR3 is built from 16 residues. The germline CDR1 and CDR2 sequences are SGHRS and YFSETQ. The CDR3 nucleotides read TGCGCCAGCAGCCGAGGGACAGGGGCTTTTTACAATGAGCAGTTCTTC. Protein: CASSRGTGAFYNEQFF.

The chain combines TRBV7-9 with TRBJ2-7, with D possibly matching TRBD1 (6 bases). The germline CDR1 and CDR2 sequences are SEHNR and FQNEAQ (reference sequence). Trimming cost V 7 bases and J 6 bases, with 13 bases left between them. The CDR3 has 12 residues. The CDR3 loop is CASNRDMGEQYF. DNA for the CDR3: TGTGCCAGCAATAGGGACATGGGCGAGCAGTACTTC.

This sequence joins TRBV28 and TRBJ2-7, with D possibly TRBD1 on 6 matching bases. The V end was cut by 2 bases, the J end by 6 bases, with 14 bases between. The CDR3 has 14 residues. Germline V gene sequence: CDR1 MDHEN, CDR2 SYDVKM. CDR3 nucleotide sequence: TGTGCCAGCAGTTTACCTCGGACAGTTTCCGAGCAGTACTTC. This encodes CASSLPRTVSEQYF.

The chain recombines TRBV5-1 with TRBJ2-1; TRBD2 aligns across 10 bases. Unmatched junction bases numbered 7, after V lost 4 bases and J lost 0 bases. This CDR3 contains 17 residues. Germline CDR1 is SGHRS and CDR2 is YFSETQ. The CDR3 protein is CASSHGLADSSYNEQFF. The DNA for the CDR3 is TGCGCCAGCAGCCATGGACTAGCGGATAGCTCCTACAATGAGCAGTTCTTC.

V gene TRBV27 combines with J gene TRBJ1-2, with D possibly matching TRBD1 (5 bases). Germline V gene sequence: CDR1 MNHEY, CDR2 SMNVEV (reference sequence). With 1 base removed from V and 6 bases from J, the gap between germline ends came to 18 bases. The CDR3 has 16 residues. Here the CDR3 DNA reads TGTGCCAGCAGTTTATGGCAGGGAGGCCTTTTCGATGGCTACACCTTC. Its protein product is CASSLWQGGLFDGYTF.

This chain joins TRBV7-9 and TRBJ2-2; tentatively, D is TRBD2 (6 bases). The V end was cut by 5 bases, the J end by 0 bases, with 16 bases between. The CDR3 runs 17 residues. CDR1 and CDR2 (germline): SEHNR, FQNEAQ (reference sequence). DNA for the CDR3: TGTGCCAGCAGCGCCGGACTATCCGGGACGAACACCGGGGAGCTGTTTTTT. This gives the protein CASSAGLSGTNTGELFF.

The chain uses TRBV6-1 and TRBJ1-2; possible D gene TRBD1, 5 bases. V was clipped by 3 bases and J by 0 bases, with 17 bases between them. The CDR3 contains 17 residues. The V gene's germline CDR1 is MNHNS and CDR2 SASEGT. Here the CDR3 reads CASSESPQQATNYGYTF. CDR3 bases: TGTGCCAGCAGTGAGTCACCCCAACAGGCCACTAACTATGGCTACACCTTC.

The genes are TRBV4-1 and TRBJ2-2, with 13 bases aligning to TRBD2. The V gene's germline CDR1 is MGHRA and CDR2 YSYEKL. Trimming took 4 bases from V and 7 from J; bases not matched to a gene: 9. The CDR3 is 17 residues long. The CDR3 DNA reads as TGCGCCAGCAGCCGAGGACTAGCGGGAGTCCCCAACGGGGAGCTGTTTTTT. Its protein is CASSRGLAGVPNGELFF.

CDR3 residues: CAGPTRDSVYEQYF. CDR3 coding DNA: TGCGCCGGTCCAACACGGGACAGTGTATACGAGCAGTACTTC. The chain recombines TRBV10-1 with TRBJ2-7; TRBD1 matches 7 bases. V shed 11 bases and J 4 bases; nucleotides not matched to a gene: 14. The germline CDR1 and CDR2 sequences are WNHNN and SYGVQD (reference sequence). The CDR3 totals 14 residues.

CDR3 nucleotide sequence: TGTGCCAGCAGTGAAGCGCCGACAGGGGTTCTTTCAGATACGCAGTATTTT. Residues: CASSEAPTGVLSDTQYF. This sequence joins TRBV6-1 and TRBJ2-3; 8 nucleotides align to TRBD1. The V gene's germline CDR1 is MNHNS and CDR2 SASEGT. This CDR3 is built from 17 residues. J was trimmed by 4 bases and V by 0 bases; bases with no gene match: 9.

This chain connects TRBV9 to TRBJ2-3; D is possibly TRBD2 (6 bases). The length of the CDR3 is 15 residues. Germline loops: CDR1 SGDLS, CDR2 YYNGEE. V lost 0 bases to trimming and J lost 2 bases, with 10 bases between them. The CDR3, as DNA: TGTGCCAGCAGCGTAGTTGGGACTTTCACAGATACGCAGTATTTT. Its protein is CASSVVGTFTDTQYF.

This clone was observed a handful of times. This chain connects TRBV27 to TRBJ2-1, with TRBD2 matching 9 bases. Losses at the gene ends were 3 bases for V and 4 bases for J; bases not matched to a gene: 1. The germline V gene has CDR1 MNHEY and CDR2 SMNVEV (reference sequence). There are 14 residues in the CDR3. CDR3 sequence reads: CASSFLAGYNEQFF. Here the CDR3 DNA reads TGTGCCAGCAGTTTTCTAGCGGGATACAATGAGCAGTTCTTC.

J is TRBJ2-7 and V is TRBV27; D not certain. Per germline, CDR1 MNHEY and CDR2 SMNVEV (reference sequence). This CDR3 spans 14 amino acids. V was cut by 5 bases and J by 2 bases, with 13 bases left in between. CDR3 nucleotide sequence: TGTGCCAGCAGTCCTCAGGTGGTAGCCTACGAGCAGTACTTC. As protein: CASSPQVVAYEQYF.

The J gene is TRBJ2-1, the V gene TRBV5-1; 10 positions match TRBD2. Trimming at V came to 1 base and at J to 7 bases, leaving 5 bases not matched to a gene. The length of the CDR3 is 15 residues. Germline V gene lookup returns CDR1 SGHRS and CDR2 YFSETQ. Here the CDR3 reads CASSLPSGSGNEQFF. The CDR3 coding sequence is TGCGCCAGCAGCTTGCCTAGCGGGAGTGGTAATGAGCAGTTCTTC.

The V and J genes are TRBV7-9 and TRBJ2-7, with D perhaps matching TRBD1 (6 bases). The length of the CDR3 is 14 residues. V was shortened by 5 bases and J by 2 bases, with 13 bases between the two germline ends. Looked up from germline, CDR1 is SEHNR and CDR2 is FQNEAQ (reference sequence). CDR3 region: CASSPRDTAYEQYF. The DNA for the CDR3 is TGTGCCAGCAGCCCCCGGGACACAGCCTACGAGCAGTACTTC.

The chain has TRBV19 and TRBJ2-7; 7 positions agree with TRBD1. The germline gives CDR1 LNHDA, CDR2 SQIVND (reference sequence). This CDR3 is built from 15 residues. V lost 7 bases to trimming and J lost 5 bases; unmatched junction nucleotides: 14. The CDR3, as DNA: TGTGCCAGTATTTGCTCGGGACAGAGCCAGGACGAGCAGTACTTC. This translates into CASICSGQSQDEQYF.

This rearrangement joins TRBV4-2 to TRBJ2-1; 8 bases match TRBD2. After removal of 0 bases from V and 5 bases from J, the junction contained 15 bases not matched to a gene. This CDR3 contains 19 residues. Germline loops: CDR1 LGHNA, CDR2 YNFKEQ. The CDR3 is CASSQDWGHGLAGNNEQFF. As DNA, the CDR3 is TGTGCCAGCAGCCAAGATTGGGGTCATGGACTAGCTGGGAACAATGAGCAGTTCTTC.

This clone was seen a handful of times. V usage is TRBV30 and J usage is TRBJ1-1; 7 positions agree with TRBD1. V dropped 8 bases and J dropped 3; count of bases not matched to a gene: 6. From germline, CDR1 is GTSNPN and CDR2 SVGIG (reference sequence). The CDR3 sequence is 12 residues long. In DNA, the CDR3 is TGTGCCGCCGCAAGGGGGCACACTGAAGCTTTCTTT. Translating gives CAAARGHTEAFF.